This T cell receptor beta chain was documented in a study of shared T cell receptors in the human thymus (dated by TCRdb to 2020 to 2022). At the level of the whole study: The study examined how self-reactive, shared T-cell receptor alpha chains are generated in the human thymus.

Sequences MNHNS (CDR1) and SASEGT (CDR2) are obtained from the germline V gene. The CDR3 goes from the cysteine to the phenylalanine over 16 residues. Kept here is only the CDR3 DNA, which spans 48 bases and is read in frame from base 1. V is pruned by 2 bases and J by 8 bases, leaving 7 bases of the junction without a gene match. Library preparation used the immunoSEQ multiplex PCR assay. TCRdb provides this immuneACCESS table in a form limited to in-frame rearrangements. Some clones are lacking; in checked studies, under half of them reflect an unresolved V gene, and why the rest are absent is not known. The sample contains approximately 730,000 clones, approximately 83% of them found a single time. Under 0.012% of the sample is held by the ten biggest clonotypes. Notes on this clone: No antigen is known for it. Per-base quality was not reported, and no clone a single base away is much larger than it.

This sample was shared with a second study, whose subject was human thymus T cells. The second study also describes: The donors were immunologically healthy infants in Finland who had open corrective cardiac surgery for congenital heart defects. Thymus tissue was collected as surgical resects that were removed during corrective cardiac surgery. V and J gene segment usage appeared biased in both thymic and peripheral blood repertoires. The related research reported highly overlapping thymic TCR repertoires among unrelated individuals. The study characterized TCR alpha and beta repertoires from eight infant thymus samples and a few related peripheral blood samples. Donor ages ranging from about 7 to 250 days were recorded, and several male and a couple of female infants were included in the cohort. Thymocytes were freed from the tissue by mechanical means and kept at -70 degrees C as pellets of roughly 8.5-30 million cells. Genomic DNA was extracted from frozen cell pellets with a QIAsymphony instrument. The immunoSEQ multiplex PCR assay was used to amplify the TCRB and TCRAD loci from a standardized amount of quality-controlled genomic DNA. The amplicons spanned the V(D)J region and were long enough to cover the CDR3 and allow V and J genes to be identified. Amplicon sequencing was performed on an Illumina platform through the commercial immunoSEQ service. Primer bias and sequencing errors were corrected using previously described methods, and TCRAD and TCRB definitions followed the IMGT database. Analysis of the repertoires was done with immunoSEQ Analyzer 3.0 and VDJTools and included basic statistics, V/J segment usage, diversity estimates, rarefaction and pairwise overlap. To estimate diversity, the Chao1, ChaoE, Efron-Thisted, Shannon and inverse Simpson indices were applied, and diversity was also estimated on datasets down-sampled to the smallest sample. Repertoire overlap was assessed by strict matching of CDR3 nucleotide sequence, V gene and J gene, and clustering was done by Jaccard-based multidimensional scaling. On average, thymus samples yielded around 810,000 unique TCRB clonotypes, whereas blood samples yielded around 88,000.

The TCR was taken from a girl less than two years old with a congenital heart defect. Donor details come from another sample of the same person, matched by shared clones. The rearrangement joined TRBV6-1 to TRBJ1-6, and TRBD1 matches 9 of the central bases. The sequencing sample was made of thymocytes. The CDR3 in this case is CASSESGTGIDSPLHF. The DNA sequence is as follows: TGTGCCAGCAGTGAATCTGGGACAGGGATAGATTCACCCCTCCACTTT.